Listed below are T cell receptor beta chains from one sample, sequenced in a study of blood T cells in healthy people across ages. One entry per CDR3 protein, called by TCRdb with MiXCR from the 5' RACE reads. The table includes 700,000 to 1,000,000 distinct CDR3 sequences, around 42% detected once. Sequencing was done on a sample of blood. The receptors here all came from a man aged 55 to 69 in good health. CDR3s leave out the opening cysteine and the closing phenylalanine or tryptophan.

V gene	J gene	CDR3 length	CDR3 protein
TRBV6-5	TRBJ2-7	14	ASSRLDPRIGETEY
TRBV6-5	TRBJ2-1	11	ASSPGKWGKQF
TRBV5-1	TRBJ2-1	16	ASSIGLAGGISYNEQF
TRBV19	TRBJ2-7	13	ASSNWGRGDYEQY
TRBV4-1	TRBJ1-1	13	ASSQDGIGGTEAF
TRBV20-1	NA	12	SATRDRGGDEQY
TRBV7-9	NA	14	ASSPGQGSSYNEQY
TRBV4-1	TRBJ1-2	13	ASSQDAGTGYGYT
TRBV7-2	TRBJ2-2	12	ASSDRTGAGELF
TRBV27	TRBJ1-6	14	ASSLSVGRTNSPLH
TRBV7-2	TRBJ2-1	14	ASSPPRRGGHNEQF
TRBV7-9	TRBJ2-2	14	ASSRTSGGQTGELF
TRBV28	TRBJ2-6	14	ASRPPTGSGANVLT
TRBV10-3	TRBJ2-5	12	AISDPRREETQY
TRBV18	TRBJ2-6	14	ASSPKTGSGANVLT
TRBV21-1	TRBJ2-3	12	ASSKEVATDTQY
TRBV7-2	TRBJ1-6	12	ASSLELYNSPLH
TRBV6-1	TRBJ2-1	11	ASMYGVYNEQF
TRBV4-3	TRBJ1-2	12	ASSQAQVNYGYT
TRBV7-2	NA	11	ASSRDPFYEQY
TRBV28	NA	14	ASSPPGTAIHNEQY
TRBV20-1	TRBJ2-3	9	SAGLKDTQY
TRBV27	TRBJ1-5	13	ASSLSMSVNQPQH
TRBV29-1	TRBJ2-7	11	SVVPSGVGEQY
TRBV14	TRBJ2-1	11	ASNAQVYNEQF
TRBV7-2	TRBJ2-3	13	ASSYGAGEADTQY
TRBV5-1	TRBJ2-1	12	ASRQGELSYEQF
TRBV5-4	TRBJ1-5	12	ASSFFGGNQPQH
TRBV5-6	TRBJ2-1	12	ASSLEAGINEQF
TRBV29-1	TRBJ2-5	11	SAGLAGPETQY
TRBV30	TRBJ2-7	9	AWTGMNEQY
TRBV7-9	TRBJ2-5	12	ANSFRLVLETQY
TRBV4-1	TRBJ1-4	13	ASSQGIITNEKLF